Here is one TCR beta chain with its context. The data originate from a study of blood T cell repertoires in COVID-19. Whole-study context: Acute-phase and convalescent COVID-19 samples originated in the United States, Italy and Spain. PBMCs, B-cell-depleted T cells, or T cells provided the cDNA or gDNA that made up the material.

As handled by the study authors: Amplification of reference gene primers was used by the study to estimate nucleated cell counts. Using immunoSEQ multiplex PCR, the repertoire was profiled, and TCRdb retains in-frame clones only, with some absent. That table furnishes V, J and clone size, whereas the DNA furnished D and trimming. The sample includes roughly 140,000 clones, 80% to 85% of them seen just once. Germline loops: CDR1 MNHEY, CDR2 SVGAGI. Trimming took off 10 bases at V and 7 bases at J, with 19 bases between the two ends. The CDR3 spans 13 residues. Participants spanned ages 18 to 89 years and resided in about two dozen US areas.

This receptor was identified in a woman between 45 and 60 years old who had been exposed to COVID-19. Source material: PBMCs or T cells enriched from blood (not recorded which). The chain combines TRBV6-5 with TRBJ1-2; no clear D. The DNA of the CDR3 is TGTGCCACCGACCGGGAAAGCGGAGGTGGCTACACCTTC. Its protein is CATDRESGGGYTF.